This T cell receptor (beta chain) was sequenced during a study of Graves' ophthalmopathy and Graves' hyperthyroidism. In regard to this clonotype: Its antigen is unknown.

The hyperthyroidism patients had a new diagnosis of under 2 months' duration and were aged 18 to 65. Whole-study findings and limits: Detected in blood as well were most expanded thyroid clonotypes with frequency above 0.001. The model predicted ophthalmopathy progression with around 69% sensitivity and less than 80% specificity.

Germline V gene data show CDR1 as LGHNA and CDR2 as YSLEER. The CDR3 is 15 amino acids. The ends were cut back, 0 bases at V and 7 bases at J, with 15 bases in the middle. RNA served as the template for amplifying TCR beta CDR3 regions. HTBI primers were employed in first-round RT-PCR, then a second-round multiplex PCR followed. In TCRdb, the multiplex PCR reads were re-called with MiXCR into one record per CDR3 protein. The sample has around 1.1 million distinct CDR3 sequences; roughly two fifths are singletons. Sequenced material: peripheral blood or thyroid tissue (not recorded which). This receptor was obtained from an adult man with Graves' hyperthyroidism. This chain joins TRBV4-3 and TRBJ1-1, with D uncertain. The CDR3 is CASSQERSSTFEAFF. CDR3 in DNA: TGCGCCAGCAGCCAAGAAAGGAGCAGTACTTTTGAAGCTTTCTTT.